The source of this TCR beta chain is a study of spatial heterogeneity in lung cancer. Study-wide background: The count of detected beta-chain sequences consistently exceeded that of alpha-chain sequences.

Time point: sample taken at primary tumor resection. The study sequenced unsorted whole RNA from tumor, nontumor lung or frozen PBMC. Untreated early-stage non-small cell lung cancer patients, over 55 in total, were the donors. The CDR3 totals 14 residues. Between the trimmed V and J ends, which lost 2 bases and 2 bases, there was a span of 8 bases. Germline V gene lookup returns CDR1 MNHEY and CDR2 SMNVEV (reference sequence). Every TCR cDNA molecule bore a unique molecular identifier. TCRdb reanalysed the 5' RACE reads using MiXCR and keeps one entry per CDR3 protein. Found here are under 75,000 distinct CDR3 sequences, 13% of them singletons; the top ten hold over 5.5%.

The V and J genes are TRBV27 and TRBJ2-3, with D uncertain. The sample was PBMCs, taken at surgery. This receptor was taken from a male donor with early-stage non-small cell lung cancer. CDR3 DNA: TGTGCCAGCAGTTTAGATTACCACACAGATACGCAGTATTTT. This translates into CASSLDYHTDTQYF.